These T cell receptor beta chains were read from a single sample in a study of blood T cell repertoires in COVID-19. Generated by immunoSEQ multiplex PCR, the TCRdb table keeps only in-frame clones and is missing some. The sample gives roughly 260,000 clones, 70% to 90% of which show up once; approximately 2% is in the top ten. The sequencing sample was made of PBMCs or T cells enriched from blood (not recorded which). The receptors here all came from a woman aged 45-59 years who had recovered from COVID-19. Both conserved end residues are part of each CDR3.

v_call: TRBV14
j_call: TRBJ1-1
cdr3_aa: CASAGMNTEAFF

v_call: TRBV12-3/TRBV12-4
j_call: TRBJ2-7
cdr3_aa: CASRGSEQYF

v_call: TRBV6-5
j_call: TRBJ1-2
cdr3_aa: CASTDSSYGYTF

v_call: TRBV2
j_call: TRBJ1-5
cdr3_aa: CATALQGSNQPQHF

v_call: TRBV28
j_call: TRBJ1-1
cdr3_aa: CASSIYRDSTFF

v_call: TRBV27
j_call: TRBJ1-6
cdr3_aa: CASRSGQLGSPLHF

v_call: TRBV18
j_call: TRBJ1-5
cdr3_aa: CASSPLGPRGQLNQPQHF

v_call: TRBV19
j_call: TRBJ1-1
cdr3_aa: CASKSFSNTEAFF

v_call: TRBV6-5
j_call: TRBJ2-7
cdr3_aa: CASSAPQPREQYF

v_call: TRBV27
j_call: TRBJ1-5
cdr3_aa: CASSRTGYSNQPQHF

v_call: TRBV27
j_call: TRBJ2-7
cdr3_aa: CASSSVTGQGVYEQYF

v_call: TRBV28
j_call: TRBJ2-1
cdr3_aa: CASSFPGQNEQFF

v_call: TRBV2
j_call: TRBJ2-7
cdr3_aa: CASSERLAAHKQYF

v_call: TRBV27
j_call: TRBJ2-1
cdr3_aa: CASSISGAAYRRNEQFF

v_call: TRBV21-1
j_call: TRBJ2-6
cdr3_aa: CASPRVPGANVLTF

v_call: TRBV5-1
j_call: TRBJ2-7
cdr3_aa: CASSLGTQAYEQYF

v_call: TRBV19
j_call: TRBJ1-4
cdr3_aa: CASSMRLATNEKLFF

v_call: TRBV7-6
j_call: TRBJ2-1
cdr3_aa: CASSAGTSGSDPGYNEQFF

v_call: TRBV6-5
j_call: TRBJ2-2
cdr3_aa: CASRFVTGELFF

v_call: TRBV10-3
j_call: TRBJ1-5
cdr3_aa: CATTGTGPNQPQHF

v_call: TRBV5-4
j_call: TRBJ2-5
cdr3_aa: CASSPPRGTSGIGETQYF

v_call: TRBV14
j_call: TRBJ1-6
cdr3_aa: CASSQRQGSSYNSPLHF

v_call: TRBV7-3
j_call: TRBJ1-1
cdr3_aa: CASSLTGQRPEAFF

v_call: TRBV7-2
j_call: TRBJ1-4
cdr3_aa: CASSLDRQRFEKLFF

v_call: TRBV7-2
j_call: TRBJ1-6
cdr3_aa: CASSLKKASSYNSPLHF

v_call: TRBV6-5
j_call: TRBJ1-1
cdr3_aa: CASSYGRGRETEAFF

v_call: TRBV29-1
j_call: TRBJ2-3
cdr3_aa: CSVEGGRGVGTDTQYF

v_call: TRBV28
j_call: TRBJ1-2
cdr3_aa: CASRGQKGSNHGYTF

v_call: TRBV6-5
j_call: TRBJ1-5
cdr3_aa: CASRTGDNQPQHF

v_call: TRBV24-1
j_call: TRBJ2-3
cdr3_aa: CATAPRGQGADTQYF

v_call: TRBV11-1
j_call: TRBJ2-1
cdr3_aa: CASSPDRKIYNEQFF

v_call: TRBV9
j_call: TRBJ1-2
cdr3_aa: CASSPHGAAGYTF

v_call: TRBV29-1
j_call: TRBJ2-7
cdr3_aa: CSVGSPRGGRYEQYF

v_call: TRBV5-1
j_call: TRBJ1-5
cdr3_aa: CASRQGSNQPQHF

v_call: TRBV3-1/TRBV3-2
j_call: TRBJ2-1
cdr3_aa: CASSQDAGSLSWEQFF

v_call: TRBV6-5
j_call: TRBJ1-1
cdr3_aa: CASRVTGGTEAFF

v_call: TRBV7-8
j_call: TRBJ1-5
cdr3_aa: CASSLADRYNQPQHF

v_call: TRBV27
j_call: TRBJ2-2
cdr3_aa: CASSLEWAGLGISPYTGELFF

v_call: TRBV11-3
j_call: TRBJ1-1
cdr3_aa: CASSLGGTGDTEAFF

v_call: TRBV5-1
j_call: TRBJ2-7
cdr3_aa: CASSPTASGATYEQYF